This TCR beta chain was retrieved from a study of siplizumab effects on memory and regulatory T cells. Study-level points and caveats: The diversity of naive T cells seemed greater than that of memory cells, and their alloresponse contribution seemed major.

J was trimmed by 2 bases and V by 4 bases; bases with no gene match: 20. The germline gives CDR1 WNHNN, CDR2 SYGVQD (reference sequence). The CDR3 sequence is 20 residues long. Sequenced by immunoSEQ multiplex PCR; TCRdb stores in-frame clones only, minus some. The table records approximately 92,000 clones, roughly 94% of them present only once. On this clone itself: Its target is unknown.

This sequence was found in a human donor in good health. The sequencing sample was made of non-Treg CD4+ T cells sorted from blood. The rearrangement joins TRBV10-1 to TRBJ2-5, with 9 bases matching TRBD1. CDR3 amino acids: CASSAGQGPPEWGLQETQYF. The CDR3 coding sequence is TGCGCCAGCAGTGCGGGACAGGGACCCCCGGAATGGGGTTTGCAAGAGACCCAGTACTTC.